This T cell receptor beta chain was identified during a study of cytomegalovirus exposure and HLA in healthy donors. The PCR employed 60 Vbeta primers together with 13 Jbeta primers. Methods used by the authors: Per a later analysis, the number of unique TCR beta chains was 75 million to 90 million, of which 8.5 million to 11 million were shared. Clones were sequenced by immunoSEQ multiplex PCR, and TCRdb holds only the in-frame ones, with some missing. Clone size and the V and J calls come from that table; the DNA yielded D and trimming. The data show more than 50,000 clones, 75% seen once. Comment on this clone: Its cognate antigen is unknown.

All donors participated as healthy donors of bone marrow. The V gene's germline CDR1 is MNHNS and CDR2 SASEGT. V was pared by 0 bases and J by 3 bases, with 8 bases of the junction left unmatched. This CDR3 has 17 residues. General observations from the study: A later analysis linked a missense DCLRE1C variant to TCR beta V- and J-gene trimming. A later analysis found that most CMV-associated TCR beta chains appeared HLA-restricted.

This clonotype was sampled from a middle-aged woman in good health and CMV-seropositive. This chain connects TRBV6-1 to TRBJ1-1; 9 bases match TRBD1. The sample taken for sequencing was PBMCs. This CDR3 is CASSEAGTGRTDTEAFF. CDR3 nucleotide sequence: TGTGCCAGCAGTGAAGCGGGGACAGGGAGAACCGACACTGAAGCTTTCTTT.